This is a list of T cell receptor beta chains from one sample in a study of brain T cells in children with intractable seizures. Assay used: immunoSEQ multiplex PCR; TCRdb lists only in-frame clones, some missing. This sample has 300,000 to 400,000 clones, with about 93% found just once. The source material was peripheral blood, sampled 4 to 5 months after surgery. The receptors come from a boy less than two years old with tuberous sclerosis and intractable seizures. Both conserved end residues are part of each CDR3. The order of the fields is J gene, V gene, clone size, CDR3 length, D gene, CDR3 DNA, CDR3 protein. D genes are given only for firm matches. Clone size, where shown, is once, few, many, or a class for clones that have expanded.

J gene: TRBJ1-3
V gene: TRBV2
clone size: once
CDR3 length: 14
D gene: -
CDR3 DNA: TGTGCCAGCAGTGAACAAGGGAGCGGAAACACCATATATTTT
CDR3 protein: CASSEQGSGNTIYF

J gene: TRBJ2-7
V gene: TRBV7-9
clone size: few
CDR3 length: 15
D gene: -
CDR3 DNA: TGTGCCAGCAGCTTATGGCAGGGTGAAACCTACGAGCAGTACTTC
CDR3 protein: CASSLWQGETYEQYF

J gene: TRBJ2-7
V gene: TRBV19
clone size: -
CDR3 length: 12
D gene: -
CDR3 DNA: TGTGCCAGTACTGACGGAAGGCAGGGGCAGTACTTC
CDR3 protein: CASTDGRQGQYF

J gene: TRBJ2-7
V gene: TRBV3-1/TRBV3-2
clone size: -
CDR3 length: 12
D gene: -
CDR3 DNA: TGTGCCAGCAGCCCGCGGCCCGACGAGCAGTACTTC
CDR3 protein: CASSPRPDEQYF

J gene: TRBJ2-1
V gene: TRBV4-1
clone size: once
CDR3 length: 16
D gene: -
CDR3 DNA: TGCGCCAGCAGCCAATTTCCGGCGGTCTCCTACAATGAGCAGTTCTTC
CDR3 protein: CASSQFPAVSYNEQFF

J gene: TRBJ1-1
V gene: TRBV28
clone size: -
CDR3 length: 12
D gene: TRBD1
CDR3 DNA: TGTGCCAGCAGATCAGGGGGCACTGAAGCTTTCTTT
CDR3 protein: CASRSGGTEAFF

J gene: TRBJ2-7
V gene: TRBV18
clone size: -
CDR3 length: 18
D gene: TRBD2
CDR3 DNA: TGTGCCAGCTCACCACTGACTAGGGGACTAGCGGGAGTCGACGAGCAGTACTTC
CDR3 protein: CASSPLTRGLAGVDEQYF

J gene: TRBJ2-1
V gene: TRBV7-8
clone size: -
CDR3 length: 15
D gene: -
CDR3 DNA: TGTGCCAGCAGCTTAGTAACGGGGATCTACAATGAGCAGTTCTTC
CDR3 protein: CASSLVTGIYNEQFF

J gene: TRBJ2-1
V gene: TRBV6-5
clone size: few
CDR3 length: 14
D gene: -
CDR3 DNA: TGTGCCACCAGGGGGGGCCCCTCCTACAATGAGCAGTTCTTC
CDR3 protein: CATRGGPSYNEQFF

J gene: TRBJ1-1
V gene: TRBV13
clone size: -
CDR3 length: 15
D gene: TRBD1
CDR3 DNA: TGTGCCAGCAGCTACCGGGACAGGGATAACACTGAAGCTTTCTTT
CDR3 protein: CASSYRDRDNTEAFF

J gene: TRBJ2-3
V gene: TRBV15
clone size: -
CDR3 length: 15
D gene: -
CDR3 DNA: TGTGCCACCAGCCAAAGAATAACCAGCACAGATACGCAGTATTTT
CDR3 protein: CATSQRITSTDTQYF

J gene: TRBJ2-3
V gene: TRBV24-1
clone size: -
CDR3 length: 17
D gene: TRBD1
CDR3 DNA: TGTGCCACCAGTGATTTGCGGTCGGACAGGGGGCAAGATACGCAGTATTTT
CDR3 protein: CATSDLRSDRGQDTQYF

J gene: TRBJ2-2
V gene: TRBV7-3
clone size: -
CDR3 length: 15
D gene: -
CDR3 DNA: TGTGCCAGCAGCTCGGGTACAGGGAACACCGGGGAGCTGTTTTTT
CDR3 protein: CASSSGTGNTGELFF

J gene: TRBJ1-2
V gene: TRBV5-4
clone size: -
CDR3 length: 11
D gene: -
CDR3 DNA: TGTGCCAGCAGCTTGGGGGGCGGCTACACCTTC
CDR3 protein: CASSLGGGYTF

J gene: TRBJ2-7
V gene: TRBV5-6
clone size: -
CDR3 length: 14
D gene: TRBD1
CDR3 DNA: TGTGCCAGCAGCTTGGGCCAGGGGGCGTACGAGCAGTACTTC
CDR3 protein: CASSLGQGAYEQYF

J gene: TRBJ2-3
V gene: TRBV6-5
clone size: -
CDR3 length: 15
D gene: TRBD2
CDR3 DNA: TGTGCCAGCATTCGGGGGGGCCTTTACACAGATACGCAGTATTTT
CDR3 protein: CASIRGGLYTDTQYF

J gene: TRBJ1-3
V gene: TRBV29-1
clone size: -
CDR3 length: 14
D gene: -
CDR3 DNA: TGCAGCGTTGAAGACAGGGGACCTGGAAACACCATATATTTT
CDR3 protein: CSVEDRGPGNTIYF

J gene: TRBJ1-2
V gene: TRBV6-5
clone size: few
CDR3 length: 15
D gene: -
CDR3 DNA: TGTGCCAGCAGTTACTCGGTGCAGGGCCGAGATGGCTACACCTTC
CDR3 protein: CASSYSVQGRDGYTF

J gene: TRBJ2-1
V gene: TRBV2
clone size: -
CDR3 length: 13
D gene: TRBD1
CDR3 DNA: TGTGCCAGCAACTCGGACAGGGGTAATGAGCAGTTCTTC
CDR3 protein: CASNSDRGNEQFF

J gene: TRBJ2-7
V gene: TRBV28
clone size: -
CDR3 length: 13
D gene: -
CDR3 DNA: TGTGCCAGCAGCCAGGGACAAAACTACGAGCAGTACTTC
CDR3 protein: CASSQGQNYEQYF

J gene: TRBJ2-7
V gene: TRBV21-1
clone size: -
CDR3 length: 15
D gene: -
CDR3 DNA: TGTGCCAGCAGCAAAGTTCCGGACAGCTCCTACGAGCAGTACTTC
CDR3 protein: CASSKVPDSSYEQYF

J gene: TRBJ2-2
V gene: TRBV5-6
clone size: -
CDR3 length: 17
D gene: TRBD2
CDR3 DNA: TGTGCCAGCAGCTTGGAACTAGCGGGGGCATATTCCGGGGAGCTGTTTTTT
CDR3 protein: CASSLELAGAYSGELFF

J gene: TRBJ1-2
V gene: TRBV6-1
clone size: -
CDR3 length: 14
D gene: TRBD1
CDR3 DNA: TGTGCCAGCAGTGAATGGAGGACAGGGGATGGCTACACCTTC
CDR3 protein: CASSEWRTGDGYTF

J gene: TRBJ2-7
V gene: TRBV19
clone size: -
CDR3 length: 15
D gene: -
CDR3 DNA: TGTGCCAGTAGTATAGTTCCGGGTTTCTCCTACGAGCAGTACTTC
CDR3 protein: CASSIVPGFSYEQYF

J gene: TRBJ2-4
V gene: TRBV2
clone size: once
CDR3 length: 16
D gene: TRBD1
CDR3 DNA: TGTGCCAGCAGTGAAGCGAGGACAGGGATTTTAAACATTCAGTACTTC
CDR3 protein: CASSEARTGILNIQYF

J gene: TRBJ2-6
V gene: TRBV23-1
clone size: once
CDR3 length: 15
D gene: -
CDR3 DNA: TGCGCCAGCACCACAAGCGGCTCTGGGGCCAACGTCCTGACTTTC
CDR3 protein: CASTTSGSGANVLTF

J gene: TRBJ1-2
V gene: TRBV9
clone size: -
CDR3 length: 14
D gene: -
CDR3 DNA: TGTGCCAGCAGTCCCTCGGGGACTAACTATGGCTACACCTTC
CDR3 protein: CASSPSGTNYGYTF

J gene: TRBJ2-7
V gene: TRBV7-2
clone size: -
CDR3 length: 17
D gene: TRBD2
CDR3 DNA: TGTGCCAGCACCAGGATGCGGAGCGGGAGGGCCTCCTACGAGCAGTACTTC
CDR3 protein: CASTRMRSGRASYEQYF

J gene: TRBJ2-6
V gene: TRBV21-1
clone size: -
CDR3 length: 18
D gene: -
CDR3 DNA: TGTGCCAGCAGCCGGGGGACAGGCCTTCTCTCTGGGGCCAACGTCCTGACTTTC
CDR3 protein: CASSRGTGLLSGANVLTF

J gene: TRBJ1-2
V gene: TRBV21-1
clone size: -
CDR3 length: 20
D gene: -
CDR3 DNA: TGTGCCAGCAGCAAAGTTCTGGCCTCCGGACAGGAGCCGAAAAACTATGGCTACACCTTC
CDR3 protein: CASSKVLASGQEPKNYGYTF

J gene: TRBJ1-2
V gene: TRBV3-1/TRBV3-2
clone size: -
CDR3 length: 14
D gene: -
CDR3 DNA: TGTGCCAGCAGCCAAGAGTTCAGGGTCGCTGGCTACACCTTC
CDR3 protein: CASSQEFRVAGYTF

J gene: TRBJ1-3
V gene: TRBV6-5
clone size: once
CDR3 length: 15
D gene: -
CDR3 DNA: TGTGCCAGCAGTTACTCGAATCCGTCTGGAAACACCATATATTTT
CDR3 protein: CASSYSNPSGNTIYF

J gene: TRBJ2-1
V gene: TRBV7-2
clone size: -
CDR3 length: 11
D gene: -
CDR3 DNA: TGTGCCAGCAGCTCCCGGCCGGAGCAGTTCTTC
CDR3 protein: CASSSRPEQFF

J gene: TRBJ1-1
V gene: TRBV5-1
clone size: -
CDR3 length: 14
D gene: -
CDR3 DNA: TGCGCCAGCAGCTTAAACTCGGGGTCCACTGAAGCTTTCTTT
CDR3 protein: CASSLNSGSTEAFF

J gene: TRBJ1-1
V gene: TRBV18
clone size: -
CDR3 length: 13
D gene: -
CDR3 DNA: TGTGCCAGCTCACGGACAGAGAACACTGAAGCTTTCTTT
CDR3 protein: CASSRTENTEAFF

J gene: TRBJ2-3
V gene: TRBV6-1
clone size: -
CDR3 length: 13
D gene: -
CDR3 DNA: TGTGCCAGCAGTGAGCGCTCTACAGATACGCAGTATTTT
CDR3 protein: CASSERSTDTQYF

J gene: TRBJ2-6
V gene: TRBV29-1
clone size: -
CDR3 length: 16
D gene: -
CDR3 DNA: TGCAGCGTTAATACCCGGACTGGTTCTGGGGCCAACGTCCTGACTTTC
CDR3 protein: CSVNTRTGSGANVLTF

J gene: TRBJ2-3
V gene: TRBV27
clone size: once
CDR3 length: 12
D gene: -
CDR3 DNA: TGTGCCAGCAGCCGGACTGGCAGAAGGCAGTATTTT
CDR3 protein: CASSRTGRRQYF

J gene: TRBJ2-1
V gene: TRBV5-6
clone size: -
CDR3 length: 17
D gene: TRBD2
CDR3 DNA: TGTGCCAGCAGCCCTTCCGGGGCGGGGGGCCCCTTAAATGAGCAGTTCTTC
CDR3 protein: CASSPSGAGGPLNEQFF

J gene: TRBJ1-5
V gene: TRBV7-8
clone size: -
CDR3 length: 15
D gene: -
CDR3 DNA: TGTGCCAGCACCCTCGGGGCAGGGAGCAATCAGCCCCAGCATTTT
CDR3 protein: CASTLGAGSNQPQHF

J gene: TRBJ1-2
V gene: TRBV3-1/TRBV3-2
clone size: -
CDR3 length: 15
D gene: -
CDR3 DNA: TGTGCCAGCAGCTCTGGAGGGGGACCTTACTATGGCTACACCTTC
CDR3 protein: CASSSGGGPYYGYTF

J gene: TRBJ1-3
V gene: TRBV6-1
clone size: -
CDR3 length: 13
D gene: -
CDR3 DNA: TGTGCCAGCAGTGAGATGCAGGGCGACACCATATATTTT
CDR3 protein: CASSEMQGDTIYF

J gene: TRBJ1-1
V gene: TRBV12-3/TRBV12-4
clone size: few
CDR3 length: 12
D gene: -
CDR3 DNA: TGTGCCAGCAGTGATGGGACGCGTGAAGCTTTCTTT
CDR3 protein: CASSDGTREAFF

J gene: TRBJ2-5
V gene: TRBV4-2
clone size: -
CDR3 length: 15
D gene: TRBD2
CDR3 DNA: TGTGCCAGCAGCCAACTAGCGGGGGGGCCGGAGACCCAGTACTTC
CDR3 protein: CASSQLAGGPETQYF

J gene: TRBJ1-5
V gene: TRBV18
clone size: -
CDR3 length: 14
D gene: -
CDR3 DNA: TGTGCCAGCTCACCATCTGCAGCAGATCAGCCCCAGCATTTT
CDR3 protein: CASSPSAADQPQHF

J gene: TRBJ1-6
V gene: TRBV5-1
clone size: -
CDR3 length: 18
D gene: -
CDR3 DNA: TGCGCCAGCAGCTTGTCAGGAACCAAACTCTCCTATAATTCACCCCTCCACTTT
CDR3 protein: CASSLSGTKLSYNSPLHF

J gene: TRBJ1-2
V gene: TRBV5-1
clone size: -
CDR3 length: 14
D gene: -
CDR3 DNA: TGCGCCAGCAGCTTGCCTCAGGATAACTATGGCTACACCTTC
CDR3 protein: CASSLPQDNYGYTF

J gene: TRBJ1-1
V gene: TRBV11-2
clone size: -
CDR3 length: 13
D gene: -
CDR3 DNA: TGTGCCAGCAGCTTAGATCGGAACACTGAAGCTTTCTTT
CDR3 protein: CASSLDRNTEAFF

J gene: TRBJ2-7
V gene: TRBV29-1
clone size: -
CDR3 length: 12
D gene: TRBD2
CDR3 DNA: TGCAGCGTCATAGCGGGATCCTACGAGCAGTACTTC
CDR3 protein: CSVIAGSYEQYF

J gene: TRBJ2-1
V gene: TRBV19
clone size: -
CDR3 length: 13
D gene: -
CDR3 DNA: TGTGCCAGTAGTATATATGAGGGGCGGGGGCAGTTCTTC
CDR3 protein: CASSIYEGRGQFF

J gene: TRBJ2-1
V gene: TRBV29-1
clone size: -
CDR3 length: 15
D gene: -
CDR3 DNA: TGCAGCGTTGAAGAACCCATAGGCTCCTACAATGAGCAGTTCTTC
CDR3 protein: CSVEEPIGSYNEQFF

J gene: TRBJ1-6
V gene: TRBV30
clone size: few
CDR3 length: 17
D gene: -
CDR3 DNA: TGTGCCTGGACCCGCGGATCTGGATCGGTTAGGAGATCACCCCTCCACTTT
CDR3 protein: CAWTRGSGSVRRSPLHF

J gene: TRBJ2-7
V gene: TRBV21-1
clone size: -
CDR3 length: 24
D gene: -
CDR3 DNA: TGTGCCAGCAGCAAAAGAGGGATTACAGCATTCGAATACCGGGGAAGGGGCGCCGAGGACGAGCAGTACTTC
CDR3 protein: CASSKRGITAFEYRGRGAEDEQYF